The 26 T cell receptor beta chains presented below share a single source sample, sequenced in a study of blood T cell repertoires in COVID-19 (TCRdb year 2020). Library generation was performed with the immunoSEQ multiplex PCR assay. TCRdb obtained this table from immuneACCESS and retained in-frame rearrangements with V and J assigned. These tables miss some clones; where compared with another copy, unresolved V genes account for less than half of the shortfall, and the remainder is unexplained. The sample table holds about 280,000 clones, of which approximately 86% were seen once. Around 13% of the sample is in the top ten clones. Sequencing was carried out using peripheral blood. The origin of the receptors is an older woman with COVID-19, enrolled during active disease.

The DNA of the CDR3 is TGCGCCAGCAGTAAGCCGGGAAACTATGGCTACACCTTC. Translated: CASSKPGNYGYTF. The chain has TRBV4-1 and TRBJ1-2, with D unresolved. The V end lost 6 bases, the J end lost 2 bases, and 10 bases lay between the germline ends. CDR1 is MGHRA and CDR2 is YSYEKL in the germline V gene. This CDR3 has 13 amino acids.

The chain links TRBV5-1 to TRBJ2-1, with 10 bases that match TRBD2. The CDR3 loop spans 14 amino acids. The ends lost 2 bases at V and 9 bases at J; junction bases unmatched: 5. Germline CDR1 is SGHRS and CDR2 is YFSETQ. The CDR3 here is CASSLSASGGEQFF. The CDR3 DNA reads TGCGCCAGCAGCTTATCGGCTAGCGGGGGTGAGCAGTTCTTC.

In its sample, this clone was seen once. The J gene is TRBJ1-5, the V gene TRBV19; 9 nucleotides align to TRBD1. Germline V gives CDR1 LNHDA, CDR2 SQIVND (reference sequence). The V and J ends lost 5 bases and 7 bases, in that order; junction bases with no gene match: 12. The CDR3 loop spans 16 amino acids. The CDR3 is CASSPRTGESGQPQHF. CDR3 coding DNA: TGTGCCAGTAGTCCCAGGACAGGGGAGTCAGGGCAGCCCCAGCATTTT.

The rearrangement links TRBV3-1 (or the pseudogene TRBV3-2) to TRBJ2-1, with TRBD2 identical over 9 bases. The CDR3 runs 18 residues. CDR1 and CDR2 from the germline V gene are LGHDT and YNNKEL (reference sequence). V shed 0 bases and J 6 bases; nucleotides not matched to a gene: 12. The CDR3 sequence: CASSQERRGGAVSNEQFF. CDR3 DNA sequence: TGTGCCAGCAGCCAAGAAAGACGCGGGGGGGCCGTTAGCAATGAGCAGTTCTTC.

J is TRBJ1-2 and V is TRBV3-1 (or the pseudogene TRBV3-2), with D uncertain. This CDR3 is built from 14 residues. Per germline, CDR1 LGHDT and CDR2 YNNKEL (reference sequence). V lost 4 bases, J lost 2 bases, and 11 bases lay in between. CDR3 nucleotides: TGTGCCAGCAGCCGAGACGGGGTGAACTATGGCTACACCTTC. Translated, it gives CASSRDGVNYGYTF.

This chain joins TRBV3-1 (or the pseudogene TRBV3-2) and TRBJ2-6; unclear D gene. Trimming cost V 0 bases and J 0 bases, with 6 bases left between them. The CDR3 runs to 16 residues. CDR1 LGHDT and CDR2 YNNKEL come from the germline V gene (reference sequence). The CDR3 DNA is TGTGCCAGCAGCCAAGATACAGTCTCTGGGGCCAACGTCCTGACTTTC. Translated, it gives CASSQDTVSGANVLTF.

The rearrangement links TRBV5-1 to TRBJ1-2; D perhaps matches TRBD1 (6 bases). V was pared by 5 bases and J by 10 bases, with 21 bases between. From germline, CDR1 is SGHRS and CDR2 YFSETQ. The CDR3 is 14 residues long. The CDR3 here is CASRISGTTSAYTF. The CDR3 bases are TGCGCCAGCAGGATATCCGGGACAACATCTGCCTACACCTTC.

The gene calls are TRBV12-5 and TRBJ2-5, with 10 bases identical to TRBD2. Looked up from germline, CDR1 is LGHNT and CDR2 is FRNRAP. The V gene end was trimmed by 3 bases and the J gene end by 2 bases; junction bases not matched to a gene: 6. CDR3 length: 16 residues. CDR3 DNA sequence: TGTGCTAGTGGTTTTTCGCAGCGGGGGGGTCAAGAGACCCAGTACTTC. Translated, it gives CASGFSQRGGQETQYF.

Here the CDR3 reads CASSPLGDTDTQYF. The CDR3 DNA reads TGCGCCAGCAGCCCCCTAGGGGACACAGATACGCAGTATTTT. The chain combines TRBV5-1 with TRBJ2-3; tentatively, D is TRBD1 (5 bases). Germline CDR1 reads SGHRS; CDR2 reads YFSETQ. V lost 4 bases to trimming and J lost 2 bases, with 11 bases between them. The CDR3 length is 14 residues.

The chain recombines TRBV5-1 with TRBJ2-2, with 7 bases matching TRBD1. The germline V gene has CDR1 SGHRS and CDR2 YFSETQ. The CDR3 spans 18 residues. Trimming removed 2 bases from V and 6 bases from J; junction bases left unmatched: 16. This chain's CDR3 is CASSFPSRIDREPGELFF. In DNA, the CDR3 is TGCGCCAGCAGCTTTCCTTCCCGCATAGACAGGGAACCCGGGGAGCTGTTTTTT.

V is TRBV28 and J is TRBJ1-2; TRBD1 matches 7 bases. J gave up 3 bases and V 5 bases, and 6 bases lay outside the gene matches. The CDR3 contains 14 residues. Germline V gene data show CDR1 as MDHEN and CDR2 as SYDVKM. The CDR3 loop is CASSLTGVYYGYTF. CDR3 nucleotides: TGTGCCAGCAGTCTCACAGGGGTATACTATGGCTACACCTTC.

The rearrangement links TRBV28 to TRBJ1-2, with D tentatively TRBD1 (5 bases). V was cut by 4 bases and J by 5 bases, with 11 bases left in between. This CDR3 is built from 13 residues. Germline CDR1 is MDHEN and CDR2 is SYDVKM. Written as DNA, the CDR3 is TGTGCCAGCAGTTGGGGCGGGACGTATGGCTACACCTTC. This gives the protein CASSWGGTYGYTF.

This chain links TRBV6-5 with TRBJ1-4; D is unclear. The CDR3 has 15 amino acids. Trimming left V 2 bases short and J 10 bases short, with 17 bases between. Germline values: CDR1 MNHEY, CDR2 SVGAGI. CDR3 amino acids: CASSYGRGRGGKLFF. The CDR3 DNA follows: TGTGCCAGCAGTTACGGCAGAGGTCGGGGTGGAAAACTGTTTTTT.

CDR3 residues: CASSHRQVLNTEAFF. The DNA of the CDR3 is TGTGCCAGCAGCCACAGACAGGTACTGAACACTGAAGCTTTCTTT. This sequence joins TRBV21-1 and TRBJ1-1; the D segment call TRBD1 is taken from the table without a DNA check. TRBV21-1 is noted as a pseudogene. The CDR3 has 15 residues.

The rearrangement joins TRBV5-1 to TRBJ2-7, with TRBD2 matching over 8 bases. Trimming took 3 bases from V and 3 from J; bases not matched to a gene: 14. Germline values: CDR1 SGHRS, CDR2 YFSETQ. This CDR3 is 17 amino acids long. CDR3 nucleotide sequence: TGCGCCAGCAGCTGGGGAGGAGCGGGGGCCTCCTTCTACGAGCAGTACTTC. Translation: CASSWGGAGASFYEQYF.

V and J are TRBV4-3 and TRBJ2-1; perhaps TRBD2 as D (6 bases). The CDR3 length is 14 residues. The ends were cut back, 0 bases at V and 6 bases at J, with 9 bases in the middle. CDR1 is LGHNA and CDR2 is YSLEER in the germline V gene. As DNA, the CDR3 is TGCGCCAGCAGCCAAGACCGCGGGATCAATGAGCAGTTCTTC. Translated: CASSQDRGINEQFF.

This chain uses TRBV27 with TRBJ1-6, with no clear D. This CDR3 contains 15 residues. The germline gives CDR1 MNHEY, CDR2 SMNVEV (reference sequence). Between the trimmed V and J ends, which lost 2 bases and 7 bases, there was a span of 12 bases. The CDR3 protein is CASSLGRAGNSPLHF. For the CDR3, the DNA is TGTGCCAGCAGTTTAGGCCGGGCGGGGAATTCACCCCTCCACTTT.

The rearrangement joins TRBV7-9 to TRBJ2-2; unclear D gene. Trimming took 2 bases from V and 5 from J, leaving 9 bases between them. The germline gives CDR1 SEHNR, CDR2 FQNEAQ (reference sequence). CDR3 size: 14 residues. This CDR3 is CASSLSQRTGELFF. The CDR3 nucleotides read TGTGCCAGCAGCTTATCCCAGCGAACCGGGGAGCTGTTTTTT. Drawing the rest from reference TRBV7-9 and TRBJ2-2, the complete variable domain is DTGVSQNPRHKITKRGQNVTFRCDPISEHNRLYWYRQTLGQGPEFLTYFQNEAQLEKSRLLSDRFSAERPKGSFSTLEIQRTEQGDSAMYLCASSLSQRTGELFFGEGSRLTVL.

The chain carries TRBV9 and TRBJ2-3; D possibly corresponds to TRBD1 (6 bases). The CDR3 runs to 14 residues. V lost 4 bases, J lost 3 bases, and 12 bases lay in between. CDR1 and CDR2 (germline): SGDLS, YYNGEE. The CDR3 DNA is TGTGCCAGCAGCCGGAAAACAGGGACAGATACGCAGTATTTT. Protein: CASSRKTGTDTQYF.

V and J are TRBV27 and TRBJ2-2; 9 nucleotides line up with TRBD1. The V gene end was trimmed by 6 bases and the J gene end by 5 bases; junction bases not matched to a gene: 10. This CDR3 spans 16 amino acids. CDR1 and CDR2 (germline): MNHEY, SMNVEV (reference sequence). The CDR3 nucleotides read TGTGCCAGCAGAAAGGCCGGGACAGGGCGGACCGGGGAGCTGTTTTTT. Translating gives CASRKAGTGRTGELFF.

The chain joins TRBV11-2 to TRBJ1-1; D ambiguous. Between the trimmed V and J ends, which lost 3 bases and 9 bases, there was a span of 14 bases. The CDR3 sequence is 13 residues long. Germline lookup yields CDR1 SGHAT and CDR2 FQNNGV. CDR3 in DNA: TGTGCCAGCAGCTTGAGCGCGGGAGGGAAAGCTTTCTTT. It specifies CASSLSAGGKAFF.

J is TRBJ1-1 and V is TRBV27, with a possible D match to TRBD1 (5 bases). The CDR3 has 13 residues. The germline gives CDR1 MNHEY, CDR2 SMNVEV (reference sequence). Trimming took 3 bases from V and 6 from J, leaving 11 bases between them. CDR3 residues: CASSFGQGSEAFF. The CDR3 DNA reads as TGTGCCAGCAGTTTCGGGCAGGGCTCTGAAGCTTTCTTT.

A few counts support this clone. The chain couples TRBV6-6 to TRBJ2-2, with TRBD2 as a possible D gene (5 bases). Germline-derived CDR1 and CDR2 are MNHNY and SVGAGI (reference sequence). The CDR3 consists of 16 residues. Trimming took off 3 bases at V and 0 bases at J, with 11 bases between the two ends. The CDR3 protein is CASSYLRGSNTGELFF. CDR3 nucleotide sequence: TGTGCCAGCAGTTATCTTCGGGGTTCGAACACCGGGGAGCTGTTTTTT.

The chain carries TRBV7-6 and TRBJ2-7; 7 nucleotides match TRBD1. CDR1 and CDR2 (germline): SGHVS, FNYEAQ. The length of the CDR3 is 16 residues. V trimming: 6 bases; J trimming: 1 base; junction bases outside the gene matches: 12. CDR3 coding DNA: TGTGCCAGCAGAACTTTCGACAGGGCTGGGTCCTACGAGCAGTACTTC. This encodes CASRTFDRAGSYEQYF.

This rearrangement joins TRBV2 to TRBJ2-7, with 7 bases lining up with TRBD1. The CDR3 is 14 residues long. Germline V lookup: CDR1 SNHLY, CDR2 FYNNEI. The V segment lost 4 bases and the J segment 2 bases; nucleotides outside the gene matches: 5. The CDR3 nucleotides read TGTGCCAGCAGTGGCCGGGACAGCCCCTACGAGCAGTACTTC. Translated, it gives CASSGRDSPYEQYF.

V is TRBV19 and J is TRBJ1-5, with a possible D match to TRBD1 (6 bases). V was clipped by 6 bases and J by 0 bases, with 24 bases between them. CDR1 LNHDA and CDR2 SQIVND come from the germline V gene (reference sequence). This CDR3 comprises 19 residues. The CDR3 sequence: CASRRRQASRNNSNQPQHF. CDR3 DNA: TGTGCCAGTAGGAGGCGACAGGCGTCCCGCAACAATAGCAATCAGCCCCAGCATTTT.